One sample yielded the 32 T cell receptor beta chains listed below, sequenced in a study of T cell changes during pregnancy in multiple sclerosis (dated by TCRdb to the late 2010s). Library method: the immunoSEQ multiplex PCR assay. Held by TCRdb, this immuneACCESS table contains in-frame sequences only and omits some clones. Under half of the omission traces to an unresolved V gene where checked; the cause of the rest is unknown. The sample includes around 37,000 clones, with around 92% observed a single time. The top ten clonotypes cover approximately 26% of the sample. Material: CD8+ T cells from peripheral blood mononuclear cells, obtained before pregnancy. All receptors derive from a female donor with multiple sclerosis, enrolled in a pregnancy study.

The rearrangement joins TRBV2 to TRBJ1-2, with unresolved D. The CDR3 has 14 residues. Germline CDR1 and CDR2: SNHLY and FYNNEI. V was clipped by 8 bases and J by 1 base, with 14 bases between them. The CDR3 sequence: CASRSRGSNYGYTF. The DNA of the CDR3 is TGTGCCAGCCGTTCGCGGGGTAGTAACTATGGCTACACCTTC.

The chain links TRBV28 to TRBJ1-5; D might be TRBD1 (6 bases). Trimming left V 3 bases short and J 1 base short, with 22 bases between. From germline, CDR1 is MDHEN and CDR2 SYDVKM. The CDR3 totals 19 residues. CDR3 loop: CASSFKPEDRFWSNQPQHF. For the CDR3, the DNA is TGTGCCAGCAGTTTTAAACCCGAGGACAGATTCTGGAGCAATCAGCCCCAGCATTTT.

In its sample, this clone is medium-sized. The gene calls are TRBV2 and TRBJ1-3; 12 bases are a match to TRBD1. The V gene end was trimmed by 6 bases and the J gene end by 6 bases; junction bases not matched to a gene: 6. Germline V lookup: CDR1 SNHLY, CDR2 FYNNEI. This CDR3 has 15 amino acids. The CDR3 is CASSRDRGPTNTIYF. CDR3 coding DNA: TGTGCCAGCAGCCGGGACAGGGGGCCTACAAACACCATATATTTT.

J is TRBJ2-1 and V is TRBV21-1; the table gives TRBD1 as D, unverified against the DNA. TRBV21-1 is labeled a pseudogene. CDR3 length: 15 residues. Here the CDR3 reads CASIRQGHRGNEQFF. The CDR3 DNA reads TGTGCCAGCATACGACAGGGGCACAGGGGCAATGAGCAGTTCTTC.

The chain recombines TRBV30 with TRBJ1-1; D is uncertain. Per germline, CDR1 GTSNPN and CDR2 SVGIG (reference sequence). V lost 4 bases, J lost 0 bases, and 18 bases lay in between. This CDR3 contains 16 residues. The CDR3 region is CAWISRHQVLNTEAFF. CDR3 in DNA: TGTGCCTGGATTTCCAGACACCAGGTCCTGAACACTGAAGCTTTCTTT.

The genes are TRBV6-1 and TRBJ2-5; 10 bases are a match to TRBD1. V was pared by 4 bases and J by 5 bases, with 7 bases of the junction left unmatched. Germline lookup yields CDR1 MNHNS and CDR2 SASEGT. The CDR3 is 15 amino acids. The CDR3 DNA reads as TGTGCCAGCAGTGCTGGGGACAGGGGCGGGGAGACCCAGTACTTC. Protein sequence: CASSAGDRGGETQYF.

V and J are TRBV28 and TRBJ2-5, with TRBD1 matching over 9 bases. V shed 3 bases, J shed 2 bases, and the junction held 4 bases outside the gene matches. Germline V gene sequence: CDR1 MDHEN, CDR2 SYDVKM. CDR3 size: 15 residues. CDR3 bases: TGTGCCAGCAGTTTGGGACAGGGATGGCAAGAGACCCAGTACTTC. Its translation: CASSLGQGWQETQYF.

The J gene is TRBJ2-7, the V gene TRBV9; the match to TRBD1 covers 7 bases. In germline, CDR1 is SGDLS, CDR2 YYNGEE. CDR3 length equals 14 residues. The ends lost 3 bases at V and 3 bases at J; junction bases unmatched: 6. CDR3 DNA sequence: TGTGCCAGCAGCGGCCGGGACAGTATCTACGAGCAGTACTTC. It specifies CASSGRDSIYEQYF.

This chain connects TRBV4-1 to TRBJ2-2; 8 nucleotides agree with TRBD1. The CDR3 spans 19 residues. With V trimmed by 0 bases and J by 4 bases, 13 bases remained unmatched. CDR1 is MGHRA and CDR2 is YSYEKL in the germline V gene. The chain's CDR3 is CASSQEAGGVSLGTGELFF. In DNA, the CDR3 is TGCGCCAGCAGCCAAGAGGCAGGGGGCGTCTCCTTAGGCACCGGGGAGCTGTTTTTT.

The chain is built from TRBV7-9 and TRBJ2-1; 12 positions agree with TRBD1. The junction had 6 bases not matched to a gene; V was cut back by 4 bases and J by 8 bases. This CDR3 has 15 residues. Germline CDR1 and CDR2: SEHNR and FQNEAQ (reference sequence). The CDR3, as DNA: TGTGCCAGCAGCTCTAGGGGACAGGGGGCTGATGAGCAGTTCTTC. As protein: CASSSRGQGADEQFF. Together with reference TRBV7-9 and TRBJ2-1, the CDR3 gives the full variable domain: DTGVSQNPRHKITKRGQNVTFRCDPISEHNRLYWYRQTLGQGPEFLTYFQNEAQLEKSRLLSDRFSAERPKGSFSTLEIQRTEQGDSAMYLCASSSRGQGADEQFFGPGTRLTVL.

V and J are TRBV9 and TRBJ2-5; the match to TRBD2 covers 7 bases. The CDR3 loop spans 13 amino acids. The junction had 1 base not matched to a gene; V was cut back by 0 bases and J by 5 bases. Germline V gives CDR1 SGDLS, CDR2 YYNGEE. The CDR3 DNA follows: TGTGCCAGCAGCGTAGGGGGAGGGGAGACCCAGTACTTC. It translates to CASSVGGGETQYF. The entire variable domain, with the rest obtained from reference TRBV9 and TRBJ2-5, is as follows: DSGVTQTPKHLITATGQRVTLRCSPRSGDLSVYWYQQSLDQGLQFLIQYYNGEERAKGNILERFSAQQFPDLHSELNLSSLELGDSALYFCASSVGGGETQYFGPGTRLLVL.

This chain connects TRBV28 to TRBJ2-1, with 11 bases fitting TRBD2. This CDR3 has 15 residues. With 5 bases clipped from V and 10 bases from J, the junction kept 10 bases outside the gene matches. CDR1 MDHEN and CDR2 SYDVKM come from the germline V gene. The CDR3 DNA is TGTGCCAGCAGTCCCCCGGGTAGCGGGGGGGAGGAGCAGTTCTTC. It is translated as CASSPPGSGGEEQFF.

V usage is TRBV10-2 and J usage is TRBJ2-5; D is unresolved. This CDR3 contains 12 residues. V was clipped by 2 bases and J by 5 bases, with 6 bases between them. The germline gives CDR1 WSHSY, CDR2 SAAADI. The CDR3 DNA follows: TGCGCCAGCAGTGAGCAGGTGGAGACCCAGTACTTC. Translated: CASSEQVETQYF.

V and J are TRBV28 and TRBJ1-1; no clear D gene. CDR1 MDHEN and CDR2 SYDVKM come from the germline V gene. V was pared by 3 bases and J by 0 bases, with 11 bases between. The CDR3 contains 15 residues. The CDR3 loop is CASSLVGNMNTEAFF. For the CDR3, the DNA is TGTGCCAGCAGTTTGGTCGGGAACATGAACACTGAAGCTTTCTTT.

This clone was recorded a few times. The rearrangement links TRBV7-9 to TRBJ2-7, with TRBD2 identical over 10 bases. CDR1 is SEHNR, CDR2 FQNEAQ, per germline (reference sequence). This CDR3 is 15 amino acids long. Trimming removed 1 base from V and 2 bases from J; junction bases left unmatched: 2. The CDR3: CASSLERGGPYEQYF. The DNA for the CDR3 is TGTGCCAGCAGCTTAGAGCGGGGGGGCCCCTACGAGCAGTACTTC.

The chain employs TRBV6-5 and TRBJ2-1; weak D call: TRBD2 (7 bases). Germline V gene data show CDR1 as MNHEY and CDR2 as SVGAGI. V lost 2 bases and J lost 6, with 11 bases in between. The CDR3 is 14 residues long. The CDR3 loop is CASSYGGASNEQFF. CDR3 DNA: TGTGCCAGCAGTTACGGGGGGGCCTCCAATGAGCAGTTCTTC.

The CDR3 spells CASSSTVPSPLHF. The DNA of the CDR3 is TGTGCCAGCAGCTCGACAGTGCCTTCACCCCTCCACTTT. The V gene is TRBV7-9, the J gene TRBJ1-6, with D perhaps TRBD1 (5 bases). CDR1 SEHNR and CDR2 FQNEAQ come from the germline V gene (reference sequence). This CDR3 has 13 residues. V dropped 4 bases and J dropped 9 bases, with 10 bases sitting between them.

This sequence joins TRBV13 and TRBJ2-3, with 9 bases matching TRBD1. The CDR3 runs 15 residues. Unmatched junction bases numbered 7, after V lost 3 bases and J lost 6 bases. The germline gives CDR1 PRHDT, CDR2 FYEKMQ (reference sequence). The CDR3 coding sequence is TGTGCCAGCAGCTTGGGACAGGGACGTTTCGATACGCAGTATTTT. Its translation is CASSLGQGRFDTQYF.

This chain uses TRBV7-6 with TRBJ2-1, with 9 nucleotides matching TRBD2. The trim removed 5 bases at V and 5 bases at J, leaving 13 bases unmatched. This CDR3 is 17 amino acids long. Looked up from germline, CDR1 is SGHVS and CDR2 is FNYEAQ. This CDR3 is CASSPPISVAGDNEQFF. DNA for the CDR3: TGTGCCAGCAGCCCCCCGATCAGTGTAGCGGGAGACAATGAGCAGTTCTTC. The whole variable domain, filled in from reference TRBV7-6 and TRBJ2-1, reads GAGVSQSPRYKVTKRGQDVALRCDPISGHVSLYWYRQALGQGPEFLTYFNYEAQQDKSGLPNDRFSAERPEGSISTLTIQRTEQRDSAMYRCASSPPISVAGDNEQFFGPGTRLTVL.

DNA for the CDR3: TGCGCCAGCTACGGAGGGAAGGATGGCTACACCTTC. It encodes CASYGGKDGYTF. The chain employs TRBV5-1 and TRBJ1-2; D unresolved. This CDR3 comprises 12 residues. V shed 7 bases and J shed 6 bases, with 13 bases lying between them. Per the germline V gene, CDR1 is SGHRS and CDR2 is YFSETQ.

V usage is TRBV21-1 and J usage is TRBJ2-2; the DNA was not compared with TRBD2, the D call given in the table. TRBV21-1 is a pseudogene segment. The CDR3 length is 17 residues. Here the CDR3 DNA reads TGTGCCAGCAGCAAACGGCGCCGGACTCAGAACACCGGGGAGCTGTTTTTT. Its protein product is CASSKRRRTQNTGELFF.

This chain uses TRBV28 with TRBJ2-3; TRBD2 might be the D (7 bases). From germline, CDR1 is MDHEN and CDR2 SYDVKM. The CDR3 runs 15 residues. V was clipped by 3 bases and J by 4 bases, with 14 bases between them. Written as DNA, the CDR3 is TGTGCCAGCAGTTTCACGGGGGGCGGCGCAGATACGCAGTATTTT. Residues: CASSFTGGGADTQYF.

V and J are TRBV10-3 and TRBJ1-1; tentatively, D is TRBD1 (6 bases). Germline lookup yields CDR1 ENHRY and CDR2 SYGVKD. The CDR3 length is 18 residues. Trimming took 0 bases from V and 0 from J, leaving 17 bases between them. CDR3 loop: CAISESWGAGALNTEAFF. The DNA for the CDR3 is TGTGCCATCAGTGAGTCTTGGGGAGCAGGGGCATTGAACACTGAAGCTTTCTTT.

This chain connects TRBV5-5 to TRBJ2-1; 7 positions agree with TRBD2. V dropped 3 bases and J dropped 7; count of bases not matched to a gene: 10. In germline, CDR1 is SGHKS, CDR2 YYEKEE (reference sequence). The CDR3 runs to 15 residues. This CDR3 reads CASSSGLPGGNEQFF. CDR3 sequence (DNA): TGTGCCAGCAGCTCGGGACTGCCCGGGGGGAATGAGCAGTTCTTC.

V gene TRBV27 combines with J gene TRBJ1-6; D may be TRBD1 (5 bases). The CDR3 covers 15 residues. From germline, CDR1 is MNHEY and CDR2 SMNVEV (reference sequence). V was cut by 4 bases and J by 7 bases, with 14 bases left in between. The CDR3 spells CASSSGLGVNSPLHF. The CDR3 nucleotides are TGTGCCAGCAGTTCTGGCTTAGGGGTAAATTCACCCCTCCACTTT.

The chain combines TRBV7-9 with TRBJ1-1; D is uncertain. CDR1 and CDR2 from the germline V gene are SEHNR and FQNEAQ (reference sequence). CDR3 length equals 15 residues. Between the trimmed V and J ends, which lost 0 bases and 0 bases, there was a span of 8 bases. Here the CDR3 reads CASSLAGRLNTEAFF. CDR3 nucleotide sequence: TGTGCCAGCAGCTTAGCGGGCAGGCTGAACACTGAAGCTTTCTTT.

This clone was seen just once. This rearrangement joins TRBV6-1 to TRBJ1-5, with D unclear. In germline, CDR1 is MNHNS, CDR2 SASEGT. Trimming cost V 4 bases and J 2 bases, with 12 bases left between them. The CDR3 extends over 15 amino acids. Here the CDR3 DNA reads TGTGCCAGCAGTGTACAGCCGGAGGGCAATCAGCCCCAGCATTTT. Its protein product is CASSVQPEGNQPQHF.

The chain has TRBV27 and TRBJ1-3; D is possibly TRBD1 (6 bases). Germline CDR1 and CDR2: MNHEY and SMNVEV (reference sequence). There are 16 residues in the CDR3. V lost 5 bases and J lost 3, with 17 bases in between. The CDR3 loop reads CASSESLGGFGNTIYF. The CDR3, as DNA: TGTGCCAGCAGTGAATCCCTAGGGGGATTTGGAAACACCATATATTTT.

J is TRBJ2-7 and V is TRBV7-9; no firm D call. CDR3 length equals 14 residues. Germline V lookup: CDR1 SEHNR, CDR2 FQNEAQ (reference sequence). The V end lost 2 bases, the J end lost 2 bases, and 10 bases lay between the germline ends. CDR3 sequence: CASSLTKETYEQYF. CDR3 nucleotide sequence: TGTGCCAGCAGCTTAACAAAGGAGACCTACGAGCAGTACTTC.

The rearrangement joins TRBV9 to TRBJ1-2, with a possible D match to TRBD1 (6 bases). CDR1 SGDLS and CDR2 YYNGEE come from the germline V gene. This CDR3 has 16 amino acids. The V end was cut by 5 bases, the J end by 4 bases, with 21 bases between. The CDR3 bases are TGTGCCAGCAGTATGTGGGGGAACAGGGAAGGCTATGGCTACACCTTC. Its translation is CASSMWGNREGYGYTF.

This CDR3 is CASSLVWASGKAYEQFF. DNA for the CDR3: TGCGCCAGCAGCTTGGTCTGGGCTAGCGGGAAGGCGTATGAGCAGTTCTTC. The rearrangement links TRBV5-1 to TRBJ2-1; 9 bases map to TRBD2. The CDR3 has 17 amino acids. Germline V gene lookup returns CDR1 SGHRS and CDR2 YFSETQ. Trimming at V came to 0 bases and at J to 8 bases, leaving 12 bases not matched to a gene.

In DNA form, the CDR3 reads TGTGCCAGCAGCGCCGGCCACAGGGGGCCGAGTGAAAAACTGTTTTTT. Protein: CASSAGHRGPSEKLFF. The rearrangement uses TRBV9 and TRBJ1-4; 9 nucleotides match TRBD1. Germline CDR1 is SGDLS and CDR2 is YYNGEE. Unmatched junction bases numbered 10, after V lost 3 bases and J lost 7 bases. The CDR3 runs 16 residues.